The 20 T cell receptor beta chains below all came from one sample that was sequenced in a study of shared clonotypes between healthy human individuals (dated by TCRdb to the early 2020s). Libraries were constructed by the immunoSEQ multiplex PCR assay. TCRdb stores this immuneACCESS table with in-frame sequences only. Part of the clones is absent; in the studies checked, under half of the shortfall reflects unresolved V genes, and no reason is known for the rest. Across this sample there are around 720,000 clones, with around 73% seen only once. The ten most abundant clones make up roughly 2% of the sample. Sequencing input: memory CD4+ T cells sorted from blood. The meaning of the sample's cell subset or site label: CD45RA-negative fraction. All receptors come from a woman aged 25 to 39 in good health.

In its sample, this clone was seen once. The rearrangement joins TRBV10-3 to TRBJ1-3; no reliable D call. The CDR3 is made up of 15 amino acids. Germline-derived CDR1 and CDR2 are ENHRY and SYGVKD. The germline V and J ends were trimmed by 2 bases and 0 bases, with 8 bases remaining between them. CDR3 protein: CAISESTGSGNTIYF. The CDR3 DNA reads as TGTGCCATCAGTGAGAGCACGGGCTCTGGAAACACCATATATTTT.

The chain carries TRBV28 and TRBJ2-2, with D perhaps matching TRBD2 (5 bases). The V gene lost 7 bases and the J gene lost 3 bases, with 6 bases spanning the gap. CDR3 length equals 12 residues. CDR1 is MDHEN, CDR2 SYDVKM, per germline. CDR3 protein: CASMRDTGELFF. CDR3 nucleotides: TGTGCCAGCATGAGGGACACCGGGGAGCTGTTTTTT. Full variable domain (outside the CDR3, taken from reference TRBV28 and TRBJ2-2): DVKVTQSSRYLVKRTGEKVFLECVQDMDHENMFWYRQDPGLGLRLIYFSYDVKMKEKGDIPEGYSVSREKKERFSLILESASTNQTSMYLCASMRDTGELFFGEGSRLTVL.

V gene TRBV7-2 combines with J gene TRBJ1-1; D uncertain. CDR1 SGHTA and CDR2 FQGNSA come from the germline V gene. The CDR3 sequence is 15 residues long. V shed 5 bases and J shed 4 bases, with 17 bases lying between them. The DNA for the CDR3 is TGTGCCAGCAGCCCCTTAGTTCTGATTAGCACTGAAGCTTTCTTT. It translates to CASSPLVLISTEAFF.

This chain connects TRBV7-2 to TRBJ2-3; D remains unclear. The germline V gene encodes CDR1 SGHTA and CDR2 FQGNSA. This CDR3 is 12 amino acids long. V lost 5 bases and J 3 bases, leaving 6 bases between the germline ends. CDR3 sequence reads: CASSHFTDTQYF. The CDR3 DNA reads TGTGCCAGCAGCCACTTTACAGATACGCAGTATTTT.

The V gene is TRBV5-1, the J gene TRBJ2-2; D might be TRBD1 (5 bases). V lost 1 base, J lost 4 bases, and 8 bases lay in between. The CDR3 extends over 14 amino acids. Germline-derived CDR1 and CDR2 are SGHRS and YFSETQ. The CDR3 is CASSLQGSTGELFF. The DNA of the CDR3 is TGCGCCAGCAGCTTGCAGGGAAGCACCGGGGAGCTGTTTTTT.

The rearrangement uses TRBV18 and TRBJ1-1; D perhaps matches TRBD1 (6 bases). Looked up from germline, CDR1 is KGHSH and CDR2 is LQKENI. This CDR3 comprises 16 residues. The V gene lost 1 base and the J gene lost 4 bases, with 16 bases spanning the gap. The CDR3 sequence is CASSPRSLQGGTEAFF. The CDR3, as DNA: TGTGCCAGCTCACCACGTTCGCTACAGGGCGGCACTGAAGCTTTCTTT.

The chain joins TRBV28 to TRBJ1-3; D is undetermined. Per germline, CDR1 MDHEN and CDR2 SYDVKM. Trimming stripped 7 bases from V and 2 bases from J, with 15 bases between. The CDR3 consists of 15 residues. The CDR3 region is CASTSSGAPGNTIYF. The CDR3 nucleotides are TGTGCCAGCACCTCTTCGGGAGCTCCTGGAAACACCATATATTTT.

This clone was observed once. V usage is TRBV5-4 and J usage is TRBJ1-1; no reliable D call. The CDR3 totals 12 residues. The V gene's germline CDR1 is SGHNT and CDR2 YYREEE (reference sequence). V was clipped by 0 bases and J by 12 bases, with 12 bases between them. The CDR3 nucleotides are TGTGCCAGCAGCTTGGATGAAGGGAGTACTTTCTTT. Translation: CASSLDEGSTFF.

The V gene is TRBV7-9, the J gene TRBJ1-2, with TRBD1 identical over 7 bases. Germline CDR1 reads SEHNR; CDR2 reads FQNEAQ (reference sequence). This CDR3 has 16 residues. V trimming: 0 bases; J trimming: 5 bases; junction bases outside the gene matches: 9. CDR3 region: CASSLAGSGQRYGYTF. Written as DNA, the CDR3 is TGTGCCAGCAGCTTAGCAGGGTCGGGACAGCGATATGGCTACACCTTC. The full variable domain, completed using reference TRBV7-9 and TRBJ1-2, is DTGVSQNPRHKITKRGQNVTFRCDPISEHNRLYWYRQTLGQGPEFLTYFQNEAQLEKSRLLSDRFSAERPKGSFSTLEIQRTEQGDSAMYLCASSLAGSGQRYGYTFGSGTRLTVV.

This chain joins TRBV4-1 and TRBJ2-7; a possible D gene is TRBD2 (6 bases). V was cut by 0 bases and J by 7 bases, with 16 bases left in between. The CDR3 sequence is 15 residues long. Germline CDR1 MGHRA, CDR2 YSYEKL. The CDR3 DNA sequence: TGCGCCAGCAGCCAAGATGGGGGGAGCGGGCGGGAGCAGTACTTC. Translating it yields CASSQDGGSGREQYF.

This clone was counted a few times. The chain joins TRBV15 to TRBJ2-2; 8 bases agree with TRBD2. Germline V gives CDR1 LNHNV, CDR2 YYDKDF (reference sequence). V was clipped by 4 bases and J by 7 bases; unmatched bases: 8. This CDR3 comprises 15 residues. The CDR3 bases are TGTGCCACCAGCACGGGGCGGGAGGTTGTCGGGGAGCTGTTTTTT. It encodes CATSTGREVVGELFF.

The chain joins TRBV15 to TRBJ2-7; D perhaps matches TRBD1 (6 bases). Deletions cut 5 bases from V and 0 bases from J, with 11 bases between. The germline CDR1 and CDR2 sequences are LNHNV and YYDKDF (reference sequence). This CDR3 has 14 amino acids. CDR3 sequence (DNA): TGTGCCACCAGCCGGACAGCTAGCTCCTACGAGCAGTACTTC. Amino acid sequence: CATSRTASSYEQYF. Combining the CDR3 with reference TRBV15 and TRBJ2-7 gives the whole variable domain DAMVIQNPRYQVTQFGKPVTLSCSQTLNHNVMYWYQQKSSQAPKLLFHYYDKDFNNEADTPDNFQSRRPNTSFCFLDIRSPGLGDTAMYLCATSRTASSYEQYFGPGTRLTVT.

The chain joins TRBV9 to TRBJ2-1; 8 bases are a match to TRBD2. The V and J ends lost 1 base and 8 bases, in that order; junction bases with no gene match: 5. The CDR3 length is 14 residues. The V gene's germline CDR1 is SGDLS and CDR2 YYNGEE. Here the CDR3 reads CASSVRAGAHEQFF. CDR3 nucleotide sequence: TGTGCCAGCAGCGTAAGAGCGGGAGCCCATGAGCAGTTCTTC.

The chain has TRBV4-1 and TRBJ1-2; 7 positions match TRBD1. Germline trimming cut 3 bases from V and 5 bases from J; bases unmatched to any gene: 15. Germline lookup yields CDR1 MGHRA and CDR2 YSYEKL. The CDR3 length is 17 residues. The CDR3 here is CASSQSNRRDSRYGYTF. CDR3 DNA sequence: TGCGCCAGCAGCCAGAGCAATCGAAGGGACAGTCGATATGGCTACACCTTC.

This clone has only a few counts. V usage is TRBV6-5 and J usage is TRBJ2-3, with D tentatively TRBD2 (6 bases). This CDR3 contains 14 residues. Germline CDR1 is MNHEY and CDR2 is SVGAGI. Deletions cut 10 bases from V and 8 bases from J, with 22 bases between. The DNA for the CDR3 is TGTGCCACCTCCAAACCTAGCGACCCCGGTACGCAGTATTTT. Its translation is CATSKPSDPGTQYF.

The chain has TRBV28 and TRBJ2-1; 9 positions agree with TRBD2. The CDR3 length is 18 residues. CDR1 and CDR2 (germline): MDHEN, SYDVKM. V shed 3 bases, J shed 7 bases, and the junction held 16 bases outside the gene matches. The CDR3 spells CASSFQAGGPGFVNEQFF. The CDR3 coding sequence is TGTGCCAGCAGTTTTCAAGCGGGAGGCCCTGGATTCGTTAATGAGCAGTTCTTC.

This clone was counted between two and nine times. The J gene is TRBJ2-3, the V gene TRBV5-1; D gene ambiguous. Deletions cut 4 bases from V and 6 bases from J, with 12 bases between. CDR3 length equals 13 residues. Germline CDR1 reads SGHRS; CDR2 reads YFSETQ. As DNA, the CDR3 is TGCGCCAGCAGCAAGAACTCTGGGGATACGCAGTATTTT. This translates into CASSKNSGDTQYF.

The chain employs TRBV29-1 and TRBJ2-5; 7 bases line up with TRBD2. The ends lost 8 bases at V and 0 bases at J; junction bases unmatched: 9. This CDR3 comprises 14 residues. From germline, CDR1 is SQVTM and CDR2 ANQGSEA. In DNA, the CDR3 is TGCAGCTCTACAAGGGGAGGGAACCAAGAGACCCAGTACTTC. Residues: CSSTRGGNQETQYF.

Turning to this clone: Other DNA variants within this sample encode the same CDR3. Written as DNA, the CDR3 is TGTGCCAGCTCAGGGGACTCTGGGGCCAACGTCCTGACTTTC. This translates into CASSGDSGANVLTF. This chain links TRBV18 with TRBJ2-6, with D uncertain. Germline CDR1 and CDR2: KGHSH and LQKENI. The CDR3 contains 14 residues. Trimming took off 5 bases at V and 0 bases at J, with 5 bases between the two ends.

J is TRBJ2-2 and V is TRBV7-6, with D perhaps matching TRBD2 (7 bases). The CDR3 has 16 amino acids. Germline CDR1 reads SGHVS; CDR2 reads FNYEAQ. Trimming cost V 5 bases and J 7 bases, with 20 bases left between them. Here the CDR3 reads CASSPVGAGVDGELFF. The CDR3 coding sequence is TGTGCCAGCAGCCCTGTGGGGGCGGGAGTGGACGGGGAGCTGTTTTTT.